This paragraph reports one T cell receptor (beta chain). The sample's treatment: randomized to nivolumab then ipilimumab (arm A) or the reverse (arm B). No patient had prior DNA-damaging chemotherapy. From thawed PBMCs, live CD3+CD8+ cells negative for CD19 and CD56 were sorted. This table comes from immunoSEQ multiplex PCR, and its TCRdb copy is limited to in-frame clones, with some not included. The table lists about 29,000 clones, 70% to 85% of them singletons. The germline gives CDR1 SGDLS, CDR2 YYNGEE. The CDR3 totals 14 residues. V gave up 9 bases and J gave up 2 bases, with 16 bases separating them. This record comes from a study of sequential checkpoint blockade in melanoma. Study information: First-line arms were nivolumab then ipilimumab, or the reverse, randomized 1:1. Each arm's sequence ended with maintenance nivolumab.

V gene TRBV9 combines with J gene TRBJ2-3, with D tentatively TRBD1 (6 bases). The clonotype comes from a human donor with melanoma. This specimen was CD8+ T cells sorted from blood (inferred from file names), taken from a patient given nivolumab and ipilimumab in sequence. This chain's CDR3 is CAKAGDTVTDTQYF. The CDR3 coding sequence is TGTGCCAAGGCCGGGGACACCGTCACAGATACGCAGTATTTT.